The 12 T cell receptor beta chains below come from one sample, sequenced in a study of long-term antiretroviral therapy in people with HIV. They ran version v3.0 of the immunoSEQ assay at survey level. The protocol was immunoSEQ multiplex PCR, while the TCRdb copy is restricted to in-frame clones and leaves out a portion. The sample holds around 14,000 clones, over 65% seen once. This specimen was unsorted PBMCs, taken 1.3 years before starting antiretroviral therapy. The receptors stem from a middle-aged man with HIV.

This rearrangement joins TRBV7-6 to TRBJ2-1; 8 nucleotides align to TRBD2. There are 13 residues in the CDR3. Germline loops: CDR1 SGHVS, CDR2 FNYEAQ. Unmatched junction bases numbered 8, after V lost 1 base and J lost 15 bases. The CDR3: CASSLVETSDRFF. In nucleotides, the CDR3 is TGTGCCAGCAGCTTAGTAGAGACTAGCGATCGGTTCTTC.

The chain has TRBV11-2 and TRBJ1-6; D gene uncertain. Germline lookup yields CDR1 SGHAT and CDR2 FQNNGV. The CDR3 totals 15 residues. Trimming stripped 5 bases from V and 6 bases from J, with 14 bases between. This CDR3 is CASSPSGGFNSPLHF. The CDR3 coding sequence is TGTGCCAGCAGCCCCTCAGGAGGCTTTAATTCACCCCTCCACTTT.

This chain joins TRBV7-3 and TRBJ2-3; D is undetermined. V was clipped by 5 bases and J by 2 bases, with 11 bases between them. This CDR3 has 14 amino acids. Germline V CDR1 and CDR2: SGHTA, FQGTGA. The CDR3 spells CASSPGRSTDTQYF. CDR3 in DNA: TGTGCCAGCAGCCCCGGACGGTCCACAGATACGCAGTATTTT.

This clone was seen a handful of times. The V call is TRBV7-9, the J call TRBJ2-1; D is perhaps TRBD1 (6 bases). The CDR3 extends over 16 amino acids. Looked up from germline, CDR1 is SEHNR and CDR2 is FQNEAQ (reference sequence). Between the trimmed V and J ends, which lost 5 bases and 9 bases, there was a span of 23 bases. The DNA of the CDR3 is TGTGCCAGCAGCCTTTTACTTACAGGGCTAGGTGGTGAGCAGTTCTTC. It encodes CASSLLLTGLGGEQFF. Combining the CDR3 with reference TRBV7-9 and TRBJ2-1 gives the whole variable domain DTGVSQNPRHKITKRGQNVTFRCDPISEHNRLYWYRQTLGQGPEFLTYFQNEAQLEKSRLLSDRFSAERPKGSFSTLEIQRTEQGDSAMYLCASSLLLTGLGGEQFFGPGTRLTVL.

This clone was seen a single time. The chain uses TRBV29-1 and TRBJ2-1, with TRBD2 as a possible D gene (6 bases). With 2 bases removed from V and 7 bases from J, the gap between germline ends came to 9 bases. The CDR3 covers 12 residues. Germline CDR1 and CDR2: SQVTM and ANQGSEA. CDR3: CSVEPGGNEQFF. CDR3 DNA: TGCAGCGTTGAACCCGGGGGAAATGAGCAGTTCTTC.

This chain joins TRBV6-5 and TRBJ1-2, with 9 bases identical to TRBD1. V lost 5 bases, J lost 4 bases, and 8 bases stayed unmatched. CDR3 size: 15 residues. CDR1 and CDR2 from the germline V gene are MNHEY and SVGAGI. Here the CDR3 reads CASSQGQGIPYGYTF. DNA for the CDR3: TGTGCCAGCAGTCAAGGACAGGGGATACCCTATGGCTACACCTTC.

This chain uses TRBV27 with TRBJ1-2, with TRBD1 matching 9 bases. There are 14 residues in the CDR3. Germline V lookup: CDR1 MNHEY, CDR2 SMNVEV (reference sequence). J lost 7 bases, V lost 6 bases, and 9 bases had no gene match. CDR3 in DNA: TGTGCCAGCAGACACAGGGGGCAGCCCCCTGGCTACACCTTC. Residues: CASRHRGQPPGYTF.

The CDR3 nucleotides read TGTGCCAGCAGTGCGATGACAGGGAACACTGAAGCTTTCTTT. It is translated as CASSAMTGNTEAFF. The J gene is TRBJ1-1, the V gene TRBV6-1, with a weak D call TRBD1 (6 bases). Trimming pared 4 bases from V and 1 base from J, leaving 10 bases between. Germline CDR1 MNHNS, CDR2 SASEGT. This CDR3 comprises 14 residues.

The chain uses TRBV7-3 and TRBJ2-5; 9 nucleotides match TRBD2. Germline V lookup: CDR1 SGHTA, CDR2 FQGTGA. V lost 5 bases, J lost 5 bases, and 9 bases stayed unmatched. This CDR3 region has 15 residues. The CDR3 bases are TGTGCCAGCAGCGGGGGGGGACTAGCTGGGGAGACCCAGTACTTC. Translated, it gives CASSGGGLAGETQYF.

The chain is built from TRBV11-2 and TRBJ1-5, with D unclear. Germline V gives CDR1 SGHAT, CDR2 FQNNGV. The CDR3 has 16 residues. V was pared by 1 base and J by 7 bases, with 17 bases between. CDR3 bases: TGTGCCAGCAGCTTAGGTGGTTACGGCGATCCCCAGCCCCAGCATTTT. Translation: CASSLGGYGDPQPQHF. The full variable domain, its missing parts supplied by reference TRBV11-2 and TRBJ1-5, is EAGVAQSPRYKIIEKRQSVAFWCNPISGHATLYWYQQILGQGPKLLIQFQNNGVVDDSQLPKDRFSAERLKGVDSTLKIQPAKLEDSAVYLCASSLGGYGDPQPQHFGDGTRLSIL.

The chain has TRBV27 and TRBJ2-7, with 9 bases aligning to TRBD2. Germline lookup yields CDR1 MNHEY and CDR2 SMNVEV (reference sequence). This CDR3 has 15 residues. Trimming at V came to 5 bases and at J to 5 bases, leaving 10 bases not matched to a gene. The CDR3 DNA sequence: TGTGCCAGCAGTCCCTCGGCGGGGGGGCGACACGAGCAGTACTTC. This gives the protein CASSPSAGGRHEQYF.

This clone was seen only once. This sequence joins TRBV5-4 and TRBJ2-7; 7 bases fit TRBD2. This CDR3 contains 14 residues. Unmatched junction bases numbered 10, after V lost 6 bases and J lost 4 bases. Looked up from germline, CDR1 is SGHNT and CDR2 is YYREEE (reference sequence). The DNA for the CDR3 is TGTGCCAGCAACAGCGGGGACGGGCGTTACGAGCAGTACTTC. It codes for CASNSGDGRYEQYF.